Shown below are 5 T cell receptor beta chains from a single sample sequenced in a study of T cell changes during pregnancy in multiple sclerosis. The repertoire was sequenced with immunoSEQ multiplex PCR; TCRdb's copy has only in-frame clones and lacks some. The repertoire holds about 17,000 clones, with around 82% as singletons. The sample in question was CD8+ T cells from peripheral blood mononuclear cells, obtained in the third trimester of pregnancy. The receptors shown here come from a female donor in good health, enrolled as a control in a pregnancy study.

The J gene is TRBJ2-2, the V gene TRBV7-9, with 7 bases aligning to TRBD1. CDR3 length equals 17 residues. V dropped 10 bases and J dropped 0; count of bases not matched to a gene: 14. CDR1 and CDR2 (germline): SEHNR, FQNEAQ (reference sequence). The CDR3 nucleotides are TGTGCCACCCACGTTCAACCGGGACAGTCGAACACCGGGGAGCTGTTTTTT. Translating it yields CATHVQPGQSNTGELFF.

This clone has a single count. V usage is TRBV6-6 and J usage is TRBJ2-3, with 10 nucleotides matching TRBD1. The CDR3 loop spans 14 amino acids. The ends lost 10 bases at V and 2 bases at J; junction bases unmatched: 6. Per germline, CDR1 MNHNY and CDR2 SVGAGI (reference sequence). The CDR3 reads CATEGQGITDTQYF. The CDR3 DNA sequence: TGTGCCACAGAGGGACAGGGGATCACAGATACGCAGTATTTT.

The chain is built from TRBV2 and TRBJ1-1; D possibly corresponds to TRBD1 (6 bases). Looked up from germline, CDR1 is SNHLY and CDR2 is FYNNEI. The V gene lost 8 bases and the J gene lost 6 bases, with 16 bases spanning the gap. This CDR3 has 13 residues. CDR3 amino acids: CASLQGFGAEAFF. CDR3 in DNA: TGTGCCAGCTTACAGGGTTTTGGGGCTGAAGCTTTCTTT.

V is TRBV27 and J is TRBJ2-5; possibly TRBD1 for D (5 bases). The ends were cut back, 2 bases at V and 4 bases at J, with 11 bases in the middle. Germline assignment: CDR1 MNHEY and CDR2 SMNVEV (reference sequence). This CDR3 contains 14 residues. The CDR3 is CASSLNAGIETQYF. In DNA form, the CDR3 reads TGTGCCAGCAGTTTAAACGCAGGGATAGAGACCCAGTACTTC.

The gene calls are TRBV6-5 and TRBJ1-1; D is perhaps TRBD1 (5 bases). V was clipped by 7 bases and J by 0 bases, with 9 bases between them. Germline CDR1 reads MNHEY; CDR2 reads SVGAGI. This CDR3 is built from 13 residues. The CDR3, as DNA: TGTGCCAGCAACGGGGGATTGAACACTGAAGCTTTCTTT. It codes for CASNGGLNTEAFF.